The 18 T cell receptor beta chains in this list originate from one sample, sequenced in a study of T cells in Graves' hyperthyroidism and ophthalmopathy. Researchers took RNA transcripts and amplified the TCR beta CDR3 regions from them. Using the HTBI primer set, a first-round RT-PCR was run on the TCR CDR3. One entry per CDR3 protein results from TCRdb running MiXCR on the multiplex PCR reads. This sample has approximately 400,000 distinct CDR3 sequences, with less than 20% found just once. Source material: blood. The source of these receptors is a man aged 18 to 29 with Graves' ophthalmopathy.

The table lists this clonotype with many counts. V usage is TRBV6-1 and J usage is TRBJ2-7; the D gene is possibly TRBD2 (6 bases). V lost 11 bases to trimming and J lost 0 bases, with 17 bases between them. The CDR3 is 14 amino acids. Per germline, CDR1 MNHNS and CDR2 SASEGT. The CDR3 DNA reads TGTGCCGCCGGGGAGGCAGTTAGCTCCTACGAGCAGTACTTC. Translated: CAAGEAVSSYEQYF.

This clonotype was found many times. The V gene is TRBV12-3 or TRBV12-4, the J gene TRBJ1-1, with D perhaps TRBD1 (6 bases). Trimming pared 8 bases from V and 4 bases from J, leaving 17 bases between. CDR3 length: 14 residues. The CDR3 protein is CASCATGWATEAFF. The CDR3 DNA reads as TGTGCCAGCTGCGCCACAGGGTGGGCCACTGAAGCTTTCTTT.

This clonotype was counted between two and nine times. The chain combines TRBV19 with TRBJ1-2, with D uncertain. The CDR3 has 13 residues. Germline V lookup: CDR1 LNHDA, CDR2 SQIVND (reference sequence). Trimming removed 3 bases at V and 3 bases at J, with 8 bases between. The CDR3 coding sequence is TGTGCCAGTAGTATCTACGGCGACTATGGCTACACCTTC. This encodes CASSIYGDYGYTF.

The table lists this clonotype with many counts. The chain carries TRBV28 and TRBJ1-2; D gene uncertain. This CDR3 has 13 amino acids. Germline CDR1 MDHEN, CDR2 SYDVKM. Trimming stripped 3 bases from V and 12 bases from J, with 17 bases between. In DNA form, the CDR3 reads TGTGCCAGCAGTTTTGGAGCAGGAAAGCTCGACACCTTC. Encoded protein: CASSFGAGKLDTF.

The chain is built from TRBV2 and TRBJ1-1, with a possible D match to TRBD1 (6 bases). CDR3 length: 15 amino acids. V lost 7 bases to trimming and J lost 2 bases, with 17 bases between them. Germline CDR1 is SNHLY and CDR2 is FYNNEI. The CDR3 sequence: CASTYQTGANTEAFF. CDR3 nucleotides: TGTGCCAGCACCTATCAGACAGGAGCTAACACTGAAGCTTTCTTT.

This clonotype was picked up many times. V and J are TRBV5-5 and TRBJ1-6, with D possibly matching TRBD1 (5 bases). CDR1 and CDR2 (germline): SGHKS, YYEKEE (reference sequence). V lost 1 base to trimming and J lost 9 bases, with 14 bases between them. The CDR3 loop spans 15 amino acids. CDR3: CASSLPGREASPLHF. The CDR3 DNA reads as TGTGCCAGCAGCTTGCCCGGCAGGGAGGCTTCACCCCTCCACTTT.

This clonotype was detected only once. This chain joins TRBV19 and TRBJ2-3; TRBD2 might be the D (6 bases). CDR1 is LNHDA, CDR2 SQIVND, per germline (reference sequence). The CDR3 is 15 amino acids. The germline V and J ends were trimmed by 3 bases and 2 bases, with 12 bases remaining between them. CDR3 in DNA: TGTGCCAGTAGTATCGGGAGACAGATCACAGATACGCAGTATTTT. Translating it yields CASSIGRQITDTQYF.

Only a few counts were recorded for this clonotype. The chain couples TRBV12-3 or TRBV12-4 to TRBJ1-1; TRBD1 matches at 7 bases. Trimming at V came to 4 bases and at J to 8 bases, leaving 7 bases not matched to a gene. The CDR3 is 13 amino acids. The CDR3 is CASSSRQGAEAFF. CDR3 DNA: TGTGCCAGCAGTTCCCGACAGGGCGCCGAAGCTTTCTTT.

The rearrangement joins TRBV27 to TRBJ1-1, with a possible D match to TRBD1 (6 bases). Germline V CDR1 and CDR2: MNHEY, SMNVEV (reference sequence). This CDR3 has 14 amino acids. The V end lost 4 bases, the J end lost 7 bases, and 16 bases lay between the germline ends. CDR3 loop: CASSYGGGLGEAFF. Written as DNA, the CDR3 is TGTGCCAGCAGTTACGGTGGGGGCTTGGGTGAAGCTTTCTTT.

This clonotype has only a few counts. V and J are TRBV19 and TRBJ1-2; the D gene is possibly TRBD1 (6 bases). The CDR3 sequence is 15 residues long. The V and J ends lost 6 bases and 2 bases respectively, with 16 bases between them. The germline V gene has CDR1 LNHDA and CDR2 SQIVND (reference sequence). CDR3 sequence (DNA): TGTGCCAGTAGGCTACAACAGGGCCCGAACTATGGCTACACCTTC. Translated: CASRLQQGPNYGYTF.

This clonotype was recorded many times. This sequence joins TRBV7-9 and TRBJ2-3; TRBD2 matches at 8 bases. The germline V gene has CDR1 SEHNR and CDR2 FQNEAQ (reference sequence). With 5 bases clipped from V and 0 bases from J, the junction kept 25 bases outside the gene matches. The CDR3 runs 22 residues. The CDR3 DNA sequence: TGTGCCAGCAGCCCCCGGCCCGAACTCGGGACTAGTGGGGGCCATAGCACAGATACGCAGTATTTT. It translates to CASSPRPELGTSGGHSTDTQYF.

This clonotype was seen more than once but under ten times. This chain uses TRBV3-1 with TRBJ2-2; the D call may be TRBD1 or TRBD2 (7 bases each). The CDR3 covers 18 residues. V was pared by 4 bases and J by 1 base, with 19 bases between. Germline CDR1 LGHDT, CDR2 YNNKEL (reference sequence). The DNA of the CDR3 is TGTGCCAGCAGCCCCCGCCCCAGGGGGGGCTGGAACACCGGGGAGCTGTTTTTT. Residues: CASSPRPRGGWNTGELFF.

Ten or more counts support this clonotype. The genes are TRBV7-2 and TRBJ1-2; D not certain. CDR1 and CDR2 from the germline V gene are SGHTA and FQGNSA. With 3 bases removed from V and 5 bases from J, the gap between germline ends came to 7 bases. The CDR3 runs to 12 residues. The chain's CDR3 is CASSFSGYGYTF. The CDR3 DNA is TGTGCCAGCAGCTTTTCGGGATATGGCTACACCTTC.

The chain has TRBV18 and TRBJ2-5; 7 bases fit TRBD1. The CDR3 spans 15 residues. After removal of 3 bases from V and 0 bases from J, the junction contained 4 bases not matched to a gene. Germline V gene sequence: CDR1 KGHSH, CDR2 LQKENI. As DNA, the CDR3 is TGTGCCAGCTCACCTGGACAGGCGTACCAAGAGACCCAGTACTTC. Translating it yields CASSPGQAYQETQYF.

This clonotype was recorded at least ten times. V is TRBV2 and J is TRBJ1-2; D gene unclear. V lost 5 bases and J 8 bases, leaving 21 bases between the germline ends. Per germline, CDR1 SNHLY and CDR2 FYNNEI. The CDR3 is 15 amino acids. The CDR3: CASSPTTFTSVGYTF. DNA of the CDR3: TGTGCCAGCAGTCCCACGACATTTACCTCCGTCGGCTACACCTTC. Together with reference TRBV2 and TRBJ1-2, the CDR3 gives the full variable domain: EPEVTQTPSHQVTQMGQEVILRCVPISNHLYFYWYRQILGQKVEFLVSFYNNEISEKSEIFDDQFSVERPDGSNFTLKIRSTKLEDSAMYFCASSPTTFTSVGYTFGSGTRLTVV.

For this clonotype: A much larger clone lies a single base off, so this may be a read error. This chain connects TRBV10-3 to TRBJ2-3; D not resolved. The CDR3 runs 13 residues. The V end was cut by 4 bases, the J end by 4 bases, with 9 bases between. Germline V CDR1 and CDR2: ENHRY, SYGVKD. CDR3 coding DNA: TGTGCCATCAGTGGGCCGACTTCAGATACGCAGTATTTT. This gives the protein CAISGPTSDTQYF.

This clonotype showed up many times. V is TRBV12-3 or TRBV12-4 and J is TRBJ2-3; weak D call: TRBD2 (5 bases). Trimming cost V 4 bases and J 3 bases, with 17 bases left between them. The CDR3 is 16 amino acids. The CDR3 nucleotides are TGTGCCAGCAGTTCCGGAGGCGTGTTAAGAACAGATACGCAGTATTTT. It codes for CASSSGGVLRTDTQYF.

This clonotype was detected a few times. The chain recombines TRBV7-8 with TRBJ1-2, with D unclear. V lost 1 base, J lost 4 bases, and 10 bases lay in between. The CDR3 has 14 residues. Germline CDR1 is SGHVS and CDR2 is FQNEAQ. CDR3 nucleotide sequence: TGTGCCAGCAGCTTAGTTTCCAGCCCCTATGGCTACACCTTC. This translates into CASSLVSSPYGYTF.